This T cell receptor (beta chain) stems from a study of blood T cells in healthy people across ages. The study's findings and limits: Age showed a roughly linear inverse relationship with TCR beta diversity per million T cells.

Using a J-beta primer mix together with a sample-barcoded 5' primer, a second PCR was run for about 7 to 12 cycles. TCRdb re-called the 5' RACE reads with MiXCR, one entry per CDR3 protein. The sample gives around 800,000 distinct CDR3 sequences, around 43% of which show up once; approximately 20% is in the top ten. A remark on this clonotype: The antigen remains undetermined.

The clonotype was recovered from a man in his sixties in good health. Sequenced material: blood.

Here the CDR3 DNA reads TGTGCCAGCAGCCCACACCTGGACAGGGGGCCATTTACTAATGAAAAACTGTTTTTT. This gives the protein CASSPHLDRGPFTNEKLFF. The chain combines TRBV7-9 with TRBJ1-4; 11 bases align to TRBD1. There are 19 residues in the CDR3. V was pared by 5 bases and J by 2 bases, with 13 bases of the junction left unmatched. From germline, CDR1 is SEHNR and CDR2 FQNEAQ (reference sequence).